One and the same sample provided the 14 T cell receptor beta chains below, sequenced in a study of CD8+ T cells in alopecia areata. Sequencing relied on a cDNA template that was reverse transcribed from extracted RNA. This table comes from immunoSEQ multiplex PCR, and its TCRdb copy is limited to in-frame clones, with some not included. The sample shows some 100,000 clones, roughly two thirds of them seen only once. The specimen sequenced was CD4+ T cells sorted from blood. The origin of the receptors is a human donor in good health.

This clone has a handful of counts. The V gene is TRBV29-1, the J gene TRBJ2-2; TRBD2 aligns across 7 bases. The CDR3 totals 12 residues. The germline V gene encodes CDR1 SQVTM and CDR2 ANQGSEA. The junction had 4 bases not matched to a gene; V was cut back by 7 bases and J by 5 bases. The CDR3 DNA reads TGCAGCGGGGCGGGGGATACCGGGGAGCTGTTTTTT. Encoded protein: CSGAGDTGELFF.

The V and J genes are TRBV20-1 and TRBJ1-2; D remains unclear. CDR3 length equals 11 residues. Germline V gives CDR1 DFQATT, CDR2 SNEGSKA (reference sequence). CDR3 region: CRKAGNYGYTF. The CDR3 DNA sequence: TGCAGAAAGGCGGGGAACTATGGCTACACCTTC.

CDR3 loop: CSVAYSYRTDTQYF. The CDR3 DNA sequence: TGCAGCGTCGCCTACAGCTACCGCACAGATACGCAGTATTTT. The chain carries TRBV29-1 and TRBJ2-3, with no clear D. This CDR3 is 14 amino acids long. Germline CDR1 and CDR2: SQVTM and ANQGSEA. Trimming pared 6 bases from V and 1 base from J, leaving 14 bases between.

The CDR3 is CASSEYIQGNAYEQYF. The CDR3 DNA is TGTGCCAGCAGTGAATACATCCAGGGCAACGCCTACGAGCAGTACTTC. The V call is TRBV25-1, the J call TRBJ2-7; D is possibly TRBD1 (5 bases). This CDR3 has 16 amino acids. V lost 0 bases and J lost 2, with 14 bases in between. Germline V CDR1 and CDR2: MGHDK, SYGVNS.

The CDR3 DNA reads TGCGCCAGCAGTCAATCGGGGGCAGGGCAGTGGGATACGCAGTATTTT. Translating it yields CASSQSGAGQWDTQYF. V usage is TRBV23-1 and J usage is TRBJ2-3; TRBD1 might be the D (6 bases). TRBV23-1 is placed among ORFs of uncertain function. V was trimmed by 0 bases and J by 6 bases, leaving 16 bases between them. The length of the CDR3 is 16 residues.

This chain joins TRBV29-1 and TRBJ2-7, with a possible D match to TRBD2 (6 bases). The CDR3 covers 12 residues. V shed 4 bases and J shed 0 bases, with 7 bases lying between them. Germline loops: CDR1 SQVTM, CDR2 ANQGSEA. DNA of the CDR3: TGCAGCGTTGTAGCGGACTCCTACGAGCAGTACTTC. Translated: CSVVADSYEQYF.

The rearrangement links TRBV29-1 to TRBJ2-5; no reliable D call. Per germline, CDR1 SQVTM and CDR2 ANQGSEA. Trimming pared 5 bases from V and 5 bases from J, leaving 18 bases between. CDR3 size: 14 residues. This CDR3 reads CSVPPSPPVETQYF. The CDR3 DNA is TGCAGCGTTCCCCCTTCCCCCCCCGTGGAGACCCAGTACTTC.

The chain links TRBV29-1 to TRBJ1-2; TRBD1 is a possible D gene (5 bases). From germline, CDR1 is SQVTM and CDR2 ANQGSEA. The CDR3 totals 13 residues. V was clipped by 1 base and J by 7 bases, with 13 bases between them. The CDR3 nucleotides are TGCAGCGTTGAAGGGCAGGGAATCGCTGGCTACACCTTC. Translating it yields CSVEGQGIAGYTF.

The chain uses TRBV5-6 and TRBJ1-5; D not resolved. Trimming left V 0 bases short and J 0 bases short, with 7 bases between. CDR1 is SGHDT, CDR2 YYEEEE, per germline. The CDR3 has 15 amino acids. CDR3: CASSLGGNSNQPQHF. In nucleotides, the CDR3 is TGTGCCAGCAGCTTGGGTGGGAATAGCAATCAGCCCCAGCATTTT.

V usage is TRBV30 and J usage is TRBJ2-2; a possible D gene is TRBD1 (5 bases). CDR1 is GTSNPN, CDR2 SVGIG, per germline (reference sequence). V lost 1 base, J lost 5 bases, and 17 bases lay in between. The CDR3 sequence is 16 residues long. CDR3: CAWSAQRTQRTGELFF. In DNA, the CDR3 is TGTGCCTGGAGTGCTCAACGGACACAACGTACCGGGGAGCTGTTTTTT.

This sequence joins TRBV4-1 and TRBJ2-7; D not resolved. CDR1 and CDR2 (germline): MGHRA, YSYEKL. The CDR3 has 14 amino acids. Trimming stripped 4 bases from V and 0 bases from J, with 10 bases between. The CDR3 is CASSPASPSYEQYF. CDR3 DNA sequence: TGCGCCAGCAGCCCAGCTTCCCCCTCCTACGAGCAGTACTTC.

The V and J genes are TRBV5-1 and TRBJ2-2; D is undetermined. Germline lookup yields CDR1 SGHRS and CDR2 YFSETQ. The CDR3 has 13 residues. Trimming removed 2 bases from V and 4 bases from J, with 6 bases in between. The CDR3 here is CASSFDPTGELFF. As DNA, the CDR3 is TGCGCCAGCAGCTTTGACCCCACCGGGGAGCTGTTTTTT.

Comment on this clone: Since a far larger clone is one base different, this is likely a read error. This rearrangement joins TRBV4-2 to TRBJ1-2, with 7 bases fitting TRBD1. This CDR3 has 14 residues. Germline V gene data show CDR1 as LGHNA and CDR2 as YNFKEQ. V shed 1 base and J 7 bases; nucleotides not matched to a gene: 6. CDR3 sequence (DNA): TGTGCCAGCAGCCAAGGAAGACAGGGCCCTGGCTACACCTTC. Translating it yields CASSQGRQGPGYTF.

This chain links TRBV9 with TRBJ1-6; TRBD1 matches at 7 bases. The trim removed 3 bases at V and 6 bases at J, leaving 6 bases unmatched. CDR1 and CDR2 from the germline V gene are SGDLS and YYNGEE. This CDR3 has 15 amino acids. CDR3 sequence reads: CASSEGAVGNSPLHF. The CDR3 coding sequence is TGTGCCAGCAGCGAGGGGGCAGTCGGTAATTCACCCCTCCACTTT.